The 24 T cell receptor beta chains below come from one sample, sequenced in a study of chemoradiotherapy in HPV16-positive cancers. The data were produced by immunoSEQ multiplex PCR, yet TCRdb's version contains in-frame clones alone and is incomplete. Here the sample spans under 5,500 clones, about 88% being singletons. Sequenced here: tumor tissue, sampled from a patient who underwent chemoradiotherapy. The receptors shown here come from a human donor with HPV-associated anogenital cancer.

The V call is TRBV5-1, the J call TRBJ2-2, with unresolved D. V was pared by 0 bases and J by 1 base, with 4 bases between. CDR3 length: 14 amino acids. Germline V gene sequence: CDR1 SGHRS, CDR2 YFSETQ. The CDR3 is CASSLDGNTGELFF. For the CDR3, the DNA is TGCGCCAGCAGCTTGGACGGGAACACCGGGGAGCTGTTTTTT.

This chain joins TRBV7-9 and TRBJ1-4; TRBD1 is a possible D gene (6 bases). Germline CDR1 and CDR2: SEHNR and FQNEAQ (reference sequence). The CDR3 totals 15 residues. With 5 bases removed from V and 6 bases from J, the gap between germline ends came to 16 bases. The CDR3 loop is CASSPPTGLDEKLFF. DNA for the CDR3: TGTGCCAGCAGCCCTCCCACAGGGTTGGATGAAAAACTGTTTTTT. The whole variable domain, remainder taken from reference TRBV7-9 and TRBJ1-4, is DTGVSQNPRHKITKRGQNVTFRCDPISEHNRLYWYRQTLGQGPEFLTYFQNEAQLEKSRLLSDRFSAERPKGSFSTLEIQRTEQGDSAMYLCASSPPTGLDEKLFFGSGTQLSVL.

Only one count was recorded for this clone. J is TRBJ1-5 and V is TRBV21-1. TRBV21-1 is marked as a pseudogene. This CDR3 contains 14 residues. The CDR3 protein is CASSGGGSSSAQHF. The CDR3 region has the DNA TGTGCCAGCAGCGGAGGTGGCTCCTCCTCGGCCCAGCATTTT.

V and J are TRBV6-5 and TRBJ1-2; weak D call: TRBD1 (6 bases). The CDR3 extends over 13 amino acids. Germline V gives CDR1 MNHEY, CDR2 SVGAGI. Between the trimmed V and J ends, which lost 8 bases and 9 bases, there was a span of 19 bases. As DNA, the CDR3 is TGTGCCAGCGCCCGGGAGGGGGGGCGTAGCTACACCTTC. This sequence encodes CASAREGGRSYTF.

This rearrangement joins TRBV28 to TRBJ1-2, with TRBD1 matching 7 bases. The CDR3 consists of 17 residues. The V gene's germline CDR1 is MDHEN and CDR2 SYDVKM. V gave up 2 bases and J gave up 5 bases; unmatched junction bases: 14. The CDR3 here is CASSLIKQGLLVYGYTF. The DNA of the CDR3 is TGTGCCAGCAGTTTAATAAAACAGGGGTTGTTAGTTTATGGCTACACCTTC.

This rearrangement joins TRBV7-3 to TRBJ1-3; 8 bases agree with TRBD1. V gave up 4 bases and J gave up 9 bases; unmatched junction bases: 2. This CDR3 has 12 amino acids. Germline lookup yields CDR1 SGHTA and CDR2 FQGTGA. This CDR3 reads CASSSGQGTIYF. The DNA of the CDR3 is TGTGCCAGCAGCTCCGGACAGGGCACCATATATTTT.

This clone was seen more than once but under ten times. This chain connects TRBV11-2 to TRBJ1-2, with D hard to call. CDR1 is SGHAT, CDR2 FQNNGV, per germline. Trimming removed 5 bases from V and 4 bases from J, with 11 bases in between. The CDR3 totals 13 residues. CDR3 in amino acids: CASSPNRFYGYTF. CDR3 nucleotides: TGTGCCAGCAGCCCAAACCGGTTCTATGGCTACACCTTC.

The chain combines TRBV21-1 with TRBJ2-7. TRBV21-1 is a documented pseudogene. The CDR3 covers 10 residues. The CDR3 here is CASGDYEQYF. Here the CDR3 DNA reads TGTGCCAGCGGGGATTACGAGCAGTACTTC.

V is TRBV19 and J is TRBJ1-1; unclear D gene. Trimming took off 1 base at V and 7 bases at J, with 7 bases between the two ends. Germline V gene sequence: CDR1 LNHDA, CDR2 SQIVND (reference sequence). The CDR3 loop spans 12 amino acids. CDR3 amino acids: CASSIGRDEAFF. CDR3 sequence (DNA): TGTGCCAGTAGTATAGGCCGAGATGAAGCTTTCTTT.

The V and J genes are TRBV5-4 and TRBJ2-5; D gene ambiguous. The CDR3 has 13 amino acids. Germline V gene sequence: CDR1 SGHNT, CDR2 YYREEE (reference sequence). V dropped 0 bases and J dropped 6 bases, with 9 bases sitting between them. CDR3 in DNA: TGTGCCAGCAGCTTGGAGTTCAGGCAGACCCAGTACTTC. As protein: CASSLEFRQTQYF. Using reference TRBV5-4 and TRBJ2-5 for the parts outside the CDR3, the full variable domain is ETGVTQSPTHLIKTRGQQVTLRCSSQSGHNTVSWYQQALGQGPQFIFQYYREEENGRGNFPPRFSGLQFPNYSSELNVNALELDDSALYLCASSLEFRQTQYFGPGTRLLVL.

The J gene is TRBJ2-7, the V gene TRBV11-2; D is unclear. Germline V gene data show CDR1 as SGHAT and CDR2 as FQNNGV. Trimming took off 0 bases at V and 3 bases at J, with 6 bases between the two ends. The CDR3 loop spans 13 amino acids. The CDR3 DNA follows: TGTGCCAGCAGCTTAGACGGATACTACGAGCAGTACTTC. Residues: CASSLDGYYEQYF.

The CDR3 spells CASSDGEDYGYTF. In nucleotides, the CDR3 is TGTGCCAGCAGTGATGGTGAGGACTATGGCTACACCTTC. The rearrangement links TRBV2 to TRBJ1-2; D ambiguous. The germline V and J ends were trimmed by 3 bases and 3 bases, with 8 bases remaining between them. This CDR3 has 13 residues. CDR1 and CDR2 from the germline V gene are SNHLY and FYNNEI.

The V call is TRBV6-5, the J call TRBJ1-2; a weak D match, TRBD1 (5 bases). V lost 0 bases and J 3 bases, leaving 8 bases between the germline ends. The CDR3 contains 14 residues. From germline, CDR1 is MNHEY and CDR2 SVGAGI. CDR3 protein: CASSYSEQDYGYTF. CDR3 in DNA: TGTGCCAGCAGTTACTCGGAACAGGACTATGGCTACACCTTC.

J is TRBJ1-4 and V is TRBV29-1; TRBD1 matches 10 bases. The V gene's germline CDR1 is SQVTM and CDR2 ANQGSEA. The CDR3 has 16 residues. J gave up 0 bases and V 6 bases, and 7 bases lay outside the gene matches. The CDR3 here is CSVGDRGSPTNEKLFF. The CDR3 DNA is TGCAGCGTGGGGGACAGGGGATCTCCAACTAATGAAAAACTGTTTTTT.

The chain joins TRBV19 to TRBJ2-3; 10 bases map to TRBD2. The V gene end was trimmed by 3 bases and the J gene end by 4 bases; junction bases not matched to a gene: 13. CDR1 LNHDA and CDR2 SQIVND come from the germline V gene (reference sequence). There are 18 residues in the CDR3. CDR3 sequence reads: CASSILTDLAGGPDTQYF. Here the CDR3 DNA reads TGTGCCAGTAGTATTCTGACGGATTTAGCGGGAGGTCCAGATACGCAGTATTTT.

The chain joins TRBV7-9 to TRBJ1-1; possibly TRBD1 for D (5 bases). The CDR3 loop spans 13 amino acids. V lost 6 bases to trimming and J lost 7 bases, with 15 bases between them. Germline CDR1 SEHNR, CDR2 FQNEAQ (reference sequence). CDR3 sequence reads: CASSPTGRSEAFF. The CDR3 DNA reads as TGTGCCAGCAGTCCTACAGGTCGCAGTGAAGCTTTCTTT.

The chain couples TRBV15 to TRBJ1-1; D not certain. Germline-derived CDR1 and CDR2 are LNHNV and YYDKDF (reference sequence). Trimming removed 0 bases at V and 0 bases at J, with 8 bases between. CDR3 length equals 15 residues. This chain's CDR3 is CATSRDLWMNTEAFF. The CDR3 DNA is TGTGCCACCAGCAGAGATCTTTGGATGAACACTGAAGCTTTCTTT.

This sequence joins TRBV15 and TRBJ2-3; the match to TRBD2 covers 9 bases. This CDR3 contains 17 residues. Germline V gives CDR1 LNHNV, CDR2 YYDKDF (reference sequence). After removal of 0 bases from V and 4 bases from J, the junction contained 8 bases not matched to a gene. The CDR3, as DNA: TGTGCCACCAGCAGAGAGGTGTTAGCGGGAGTGTCAGATACGCAGTATTTT. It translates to CATSREVLAGVSDTQYF.

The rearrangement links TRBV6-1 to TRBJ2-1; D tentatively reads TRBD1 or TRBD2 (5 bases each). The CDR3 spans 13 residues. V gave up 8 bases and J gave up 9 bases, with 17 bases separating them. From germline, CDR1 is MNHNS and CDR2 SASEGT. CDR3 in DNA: TGTGCCAGCTCTAAAGAGGGGCTGGCTGAGCAGTTCTTC. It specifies CASSKEGLAEQFF.

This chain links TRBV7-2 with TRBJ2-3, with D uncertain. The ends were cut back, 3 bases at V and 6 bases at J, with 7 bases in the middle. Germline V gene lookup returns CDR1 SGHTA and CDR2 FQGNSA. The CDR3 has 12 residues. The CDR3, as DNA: TGTGCCAGCAGCTTCCCCGGGGATACGCAGTATTTT. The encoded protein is CASSFPGDTQYF. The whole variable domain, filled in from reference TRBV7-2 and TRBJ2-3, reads GAGVSQSPSNKVTEKGKDVELRCDPISGHTALYWYRQSLGQGLEFLIYFQGNSAPDKSGLPSDRFSAERTGGSVSTLTIQRTQQEDSAVYLCASSFPGDTQYFGPGTRLTVL.

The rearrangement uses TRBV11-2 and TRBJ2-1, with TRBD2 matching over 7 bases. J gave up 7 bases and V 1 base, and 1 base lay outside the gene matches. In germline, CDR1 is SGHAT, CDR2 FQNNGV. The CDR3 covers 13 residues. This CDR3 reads CASSLAGRNEQFF. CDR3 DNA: TGTGCCAGCAGCTTAGCCGGGAGGAATGAGCAGTTCTTC.

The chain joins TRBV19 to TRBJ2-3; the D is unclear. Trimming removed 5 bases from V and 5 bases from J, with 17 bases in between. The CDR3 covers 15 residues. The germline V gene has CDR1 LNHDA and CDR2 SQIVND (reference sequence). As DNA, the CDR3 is TGTGCCAGTAGTGCCTCAGGCGCCGGCGGAGATACGCAGTATTTT. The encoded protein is CASSASGAGGDTQYF.

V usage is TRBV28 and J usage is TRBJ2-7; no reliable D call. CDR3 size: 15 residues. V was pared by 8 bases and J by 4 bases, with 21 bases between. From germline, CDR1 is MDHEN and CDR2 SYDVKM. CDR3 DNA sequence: TGTGCCAGCTTCCCGGCTACCCTTAGCCCTTACGAGCAGTACTTC. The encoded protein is CASFPATLSPYEQYF.

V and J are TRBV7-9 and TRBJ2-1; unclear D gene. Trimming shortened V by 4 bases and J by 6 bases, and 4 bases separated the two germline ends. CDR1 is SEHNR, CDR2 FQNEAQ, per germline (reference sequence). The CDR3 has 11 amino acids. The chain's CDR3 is CASSWVNEQFF. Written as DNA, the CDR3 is TGTGCCAGCAGCTGGGTCAATGAGCAGTTCTTC. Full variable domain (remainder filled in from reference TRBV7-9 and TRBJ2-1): DTGVSQNPRHKITKRGQNVTFRCDPISEHNRLYWYRQTLGQGPEFLTYFQNEAQLEKSRLLSDRFSAERPKGSFSTLEIQRTEQGDSAMYLCASSWVNEQFFGPGTRLTVL.